The sequence of this T cell receptor (beta chain) was determined in a study of CD8 T cells in ankylosing spondylitis. Notes on the study in general: In synovial fluid and blood from reactive arthritis, some motif variants were previously reported. Apparently characteristic of ankylosing spondylitis blood was a TCR beta motif (eight highly homologous variants).

The CDR3 is 15 residues long. Germline CDR1 MDHEN, CDR2 SYDVKM. V shed 6 bases and J shed 4 bases, with 15 bases lying between them. Quantitative 5'-RACE with molecular barcodes generated TCR beta libraries. TCRdb analysed the 5' RACE reads with MiXCR anew, one entry per CDR3 protein. There are some 37,000 distinct CDR3 sequences in the sample; roughly an eighth occur only once, and around 33% lies in the top ten. At least ten counts were recorded for this clonotype. No antigen is known for it. The receptor was derived from a male donor with ankylosing spondylitis. Sequenced sample: synovial fluid, either unsorted or a sorted T cell fraction (not recorded which). The genes are TRBV28 and TRBJ1-4; D not certain. The CDR3: CASSRVSRVNEKLFF. CDR3 in DNA: TGTGCCAGCAGCCGAGTTTCTAGGGTTAATGAAAAACTGTTTTTT.